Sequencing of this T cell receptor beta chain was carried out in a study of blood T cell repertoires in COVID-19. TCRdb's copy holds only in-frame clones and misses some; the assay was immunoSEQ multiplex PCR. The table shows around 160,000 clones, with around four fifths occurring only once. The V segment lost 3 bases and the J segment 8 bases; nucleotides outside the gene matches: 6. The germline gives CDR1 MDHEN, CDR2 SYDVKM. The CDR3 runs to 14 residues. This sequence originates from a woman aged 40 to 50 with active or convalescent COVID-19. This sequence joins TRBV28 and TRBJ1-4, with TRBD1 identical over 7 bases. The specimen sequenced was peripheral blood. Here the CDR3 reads CASSFEGAGEKLFF. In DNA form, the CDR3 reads TGTGCCAGCAGTTTTGAGGGGGCCGGAGAAAAACTGTTTTTT.